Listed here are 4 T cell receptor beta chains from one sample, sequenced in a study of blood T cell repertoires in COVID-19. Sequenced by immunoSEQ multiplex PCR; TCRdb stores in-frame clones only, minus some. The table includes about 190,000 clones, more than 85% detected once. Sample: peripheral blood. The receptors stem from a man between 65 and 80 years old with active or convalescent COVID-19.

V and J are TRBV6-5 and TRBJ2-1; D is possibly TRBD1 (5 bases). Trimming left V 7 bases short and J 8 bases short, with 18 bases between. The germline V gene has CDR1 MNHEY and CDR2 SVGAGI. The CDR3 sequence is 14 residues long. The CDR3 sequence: CASTRRGVAYEQFF. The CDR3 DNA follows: TGTGCCAGCACCCGAAGGGGCGTGGCGTATGAGCAGTTCTTC.

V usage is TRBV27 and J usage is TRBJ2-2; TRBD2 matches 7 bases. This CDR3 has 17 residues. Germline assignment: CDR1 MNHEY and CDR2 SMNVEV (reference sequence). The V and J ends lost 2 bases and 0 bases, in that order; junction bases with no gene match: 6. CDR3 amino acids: CASSLVGAGTNTGELFF. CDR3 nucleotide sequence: TGTGCCAGCAGTTTAGTAGGAGCGGGAACGAACACCGGGGAGCTGTTTTTT.

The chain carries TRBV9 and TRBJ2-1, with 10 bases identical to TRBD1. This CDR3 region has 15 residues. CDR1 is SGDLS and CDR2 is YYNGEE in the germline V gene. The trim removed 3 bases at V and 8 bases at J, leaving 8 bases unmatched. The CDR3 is CASSERQGAVHEQFF. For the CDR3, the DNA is TGTGCCAGCAGCGAACGACAGGGGGCAGTCCATGAGCAGTTCTTC.

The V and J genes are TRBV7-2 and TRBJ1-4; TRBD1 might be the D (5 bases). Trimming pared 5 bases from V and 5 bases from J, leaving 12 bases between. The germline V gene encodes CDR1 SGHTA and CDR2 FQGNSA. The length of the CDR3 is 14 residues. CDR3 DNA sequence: TGTGCCAGCAGCACGGACATCGCGAATGAAAAACTGTTTTTT. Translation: CASSTDIANEKLFF.